Many counts were recorded for the clone carrying this T cell receptor (beta chain). Antigen specificity is unknown. The data were taken from a study of CD8 T cell repertoires and HIV-1 epitope variants. Study details: An uncultured baseline aliquot held 1M T cells.

This CDR3 region has 16 residues. Trimming at V came to 0 bases and at J to 3 bases, leaving 4 bases not matched to a gene. Germline CDR1 SEHNR, CDR2 FQNEAQ (reference sequence). General study points: The assay identified only TCR beta chains of antigen-proliferating T cells.

Sequenced by immunoSEQ multiplex PCR; TCRdb stores in-frame clones only, minus some. The table lists approximately 90,000 clones, 60% to 80% of them singletons. This chain connects TRBV7-9 to TRBJ2-7; 11 positions match TRBD1. The clonotype originates from a male donor with HIV. The sequenced sample was uncultured baseline CD8+ T cells from peripheral blood mononuclear cells (PBMCs). The CDR3 nucleotides read TGTGCCAGCAGCTTAGCGGGACAGGGGGTGGACTACGAGCAGTACTTC. It yields the protein CASSLAGQGVDYEQYF. Filled out from reference TRBV7-9 and TRBJ2-7, the complete variable domain reads DTGVSQNPRHKITKRGQNVTFRCDPISEHNRLYWYRQTLGQGPEFLTYFQNEAQLEKSRLLSDRFSAERPKGSFSTLEIQRTEQGDSAMYLCASSLAGQGVDYEQYFGPGTRLTVT.